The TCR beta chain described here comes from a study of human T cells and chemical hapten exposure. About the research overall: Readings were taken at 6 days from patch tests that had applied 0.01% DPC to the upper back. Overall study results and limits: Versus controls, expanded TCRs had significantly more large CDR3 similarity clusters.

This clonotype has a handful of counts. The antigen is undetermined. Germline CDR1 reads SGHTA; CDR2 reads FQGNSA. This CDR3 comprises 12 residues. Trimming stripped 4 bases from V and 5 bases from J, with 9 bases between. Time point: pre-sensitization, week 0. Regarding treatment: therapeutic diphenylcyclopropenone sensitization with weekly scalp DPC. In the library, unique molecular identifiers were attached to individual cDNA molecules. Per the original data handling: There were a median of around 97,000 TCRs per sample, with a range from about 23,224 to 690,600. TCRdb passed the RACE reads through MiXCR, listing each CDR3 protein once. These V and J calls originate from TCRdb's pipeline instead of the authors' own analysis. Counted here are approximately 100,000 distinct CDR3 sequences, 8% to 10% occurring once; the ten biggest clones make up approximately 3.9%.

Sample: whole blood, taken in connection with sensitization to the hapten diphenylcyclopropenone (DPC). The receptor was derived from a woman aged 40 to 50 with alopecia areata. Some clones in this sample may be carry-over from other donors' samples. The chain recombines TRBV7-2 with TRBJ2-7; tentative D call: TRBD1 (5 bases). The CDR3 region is CASSSGFHEQYF. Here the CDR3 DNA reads TGTGCCAGCAGCTCAGGGTTCCACGAGCAGTACTTC.